A single sample is the source of the 9 T cell receptor beta chains below, sequenced in a study of radiotherapy plus CTLA-4 blockade in lung cancer. Sequencing used immunoSEQ multiplex PCR; TCRdb keeps in-frame clones, though not all of them. The table includes approximately 35,000 clones, 85% detected once. The specimen was peripheral blood, collected from a patient treated with radiotherapy plus ipilimumab. These TCRs come from a human donor with non-small cell lung cancer who had stable disease on radiotherapy plus ipilimumab.

The chain employs TRBV4-1 and TRBJ2-3; 8 nucleotides agree with TRBD2. V shed 2 bases and J 0 bases; nucleotides not matched to a gene: 7. Germline CDR1 MGHRA, CDR2 YSYEKL. The CDR3 covers 17 residues. The CDR3 nucleotides are TGCGCCAGCAGCCAATTCTTCGGCGGGGGGAGCACAGATACGCAGTATTTT. It encodes CASSQFFGGGSTDTQYF.

This clone was detected only once. The chain links TRBV18 to TRBJ2-7; 12 bases map to TRBD2. V lost 0 bases to trimming and J lost 4 bases; unmatched junction nucleotides: 1. Germline lookup yields CDR1 KGHSH and CDR2 LQKENI. The CDR3 runs to 15 residues. The CDR3 region is CASSPPTSGGYEQYF. Written as DNA, the CDR3 is TGTGCCAGCTCACCACCCACTAGCGGGGGGTACGAGCAGTACTTC. Supplemented by reference TRBV18 and TRBJ2-7, the full variable domain reads NAGVMQNPRHLVRRRGQEARLRCSPMKGHSHVYWYRQLPEEGLKFMVYLQKENIIDESGMPKERFSAEFPKEGPSILRIQQVVRGDSAAYFCASSPPTSGGYEQYFGPGTRLTVT.

The chain is built from TRBV30 and TRBJ2-5, with D maybe TRBD1 (5 bases). Deletions cut 4 bases from V and 5 bases from J, with 17 bases between. Germline assignment: CDR1 GTSNPN and CDR2 SVGIG (reference sequence). The CDR3 has 14 amino acids. In nucleotides, the CDR3 is TGTGCCTGGACTACACAGGCGTCAGGGGAGACCCAGTACTTC. It is translated as CAWTTQASGETQYF.

The V call is TRBV28, the J call TRBJ2-1; TRBD2 aligns across 11 bases. The CDR3 length is 16 residues. V shed 3 bases, J shed 3 bases, and the junction held 4 bases outside the gene matches. From germline, CDR1 is MDHEN and CDR2 SYDVKM. CDR3 DNA: TGTGCCAGCAGTTTGGGACTAGCGGAGAACTACAATGAGCAGTTCTTC. This sequence encodes CASSLGLAENYNEQFF. Combining the CDR3 with reference TRBV28 and TRBJ2-1 gives the whole variable domain DVKVTQSSRYLVKRTGEKVFLECVQDMDHENMFWYRQDPGLGLRLIYFSYDVKMKEKGDIPEGYSVSREKKERFSLILESASTNQTSMYLCASSLGLAENYNEQFFGPGTRLTVL.

The J gene is TRBJ2-1, the V gene TRBV6-1; 9 nucleotides agree with TRBD2. The germline V gene has CDR1 MNHNS and CDR2 SASEGT. The CDR3 has 13 residues. The J segment lost 5 bases and the V segment lost 8 bases, leaving 4 bases of the junction unmatched. CDR3 loop: CASRLAVHNEQFF. CDR3 bases: TGTGCCAGCCGACTAGCGGTCCACAATGAGCAGTTCTTC.

The chain couples TRBV11-2 to TRBJ2-6, with D possibly being TRBD2 (6 bases). V shed 6 bases and J shed 2 bases, with 11 bases lying between them. CDR3 length: 15 amino acids. Germline V gene data show CDR1 as SGHAT and CDR2 as FQNNGV. The CDR3 nucleotides read TGTGCCAGCAGATTGGCGGGGACTGGGGCCAACGTCCTGACTTTC. It encodes CASRLAGTGANVLTF. The full variable domain, with the rest looked up from reference TRBV11-2 and TRBJ2-6, is EAGVAQSPRYKIIEKRQSVAFWCNPISGHATLYWYQQILGQGPKLLIQFQNNGVVDDSQLPKDRFSAERLKGVDSTLKIQPAKLEDSAVYLCASRLAGTGANVLTFGAGSRLTVL.

The chain combines TRBV19 with TRBJ1-3; the D is unclear. Trimming left V 7 bases short and J 3 bases short, with 22 bases between. CDR3 size: 17 residues. Per germline, CDR1 LNHDA and CDR2 SQIVND (reference sequence). CDR3: CASIGPAGLFRGNTIYF. The CDR3 DNA is TGTGCCAGTATTGGGCCCGCGGGTCTGTTTCGTGGAAACACCATATATTTT. The full variable domain, rest sourced from reference TRBV19 and TRBJ1-3, is DGGITQSPKYLFRKEGQNVTLSCEQNLNHDAMYWYRQDPGQGLRLIYYSQIVNDFQKGDIAEGYSVSREKKESFPLTVTSAQKNPTAFYLCASIGPAGLFRGNTIYFGEGSWLTVV.

The chain couples TRBV4-1 to TRBJ1-4; weak D call: TRBD1 (5 bases). In germline, CDR1 is MGHRA, CDR2 YSYEKL. Trimming pared 2 bases from V and 8 bases from J, leaving 15 bases between. This CDR3 has 15 residues. DNA of the CDR3: TGCGCCAGCAGCCAATTTTCTCAGGGCCTCGAAAAACTGTTTTTT. It specifies CASSQFSQGLEKLFF.

V and J are TRBV7-2 and TRBJ2-1, with D perhaps matching TRBD2 (6 bases). V dropped 4 bases and J dropped 6 bases, with 16 bases sitting between them. This CDR3 is built from 15 residues. Germline lookup yields CDR1 SGHTA and CDR2 FQGNSA. For the CDR3, the DNA is TGTGCCAGCAGCTCCGGGACTCTTCATTTCAATGAGCAGTTCTTC. Its protein is CASSSGTLHFNEQFF.